Listed below are T cell receptor beta chains from one sample, sequenced in a study of shared clonotypes between healthy human individuals. Profiled with immunoSEQ multiplex PCR; TCRdb holds only in-frame clones, not every one. The repertoire includes about 2.1 million clones, under 95% of them detected once, and more than 1.5% sits in the top ten. The sample was naive CD8+ T cells from PBMCs. The source is a man aged 18-30 years in good health. Some clones in this sample may be carry-over from other donors' samples. Each CDR3 is given with its conserved first and last residue. The D gene is left open where the match is weak. Size is omitted from some rows. Given values are once, few, many or a class for expanded clones.

abundance,v_gene,j_gene,d_gene,CDR3aa,CDR3nt
-,TRBV7-3,TRBJ2-3,-,CASSLKAFTDTQYF,TGTGCCAGCAGCTTAAAAGCCTTCACAGATACGCAGTATTTT
-,TRBV5-5,TRBJ1-1,-,CASSLWRKNTEAFF,TGTGCCAGCTCACTTTGGAGGAAGAACACTGAAGCTTTCTTT
-,TRBV5-1,TRBJ2-5,-,CASNRGSTQETQYF,TGCGCCAGCAACCGGGGGAGCACCCAAGAGACCCAGTACTTC
-,TRBV28,TRBJ2-6,TRBD1,CASSLPRDRESSGANVLTF,TGTGCCAGCAGTTTACCCCGGGACAGGGAATCCTCTGGGGCCAACGTCCTGACTTTC
-,TRBV6-5,TRBJ1-2,-,CASSYRPLYYGYTF,TGTGCCAGCAGTTATAGACCGCTCTACTATGGCTACACCTTC
few,TRBV6-5,TRBJ2-7,TRBD1,CASSSRQGGSYEQYF,TGTGCCAGCAGTTCTAGACAGGGCGGCTCTTACGAGCAGTACTTC
-,TRBV29-1,TRBJ2-5,-,CSVERDQNKYF,TGCAGCGTTGAGCGCGACCAGAATAAGTACTTC
-,TRBV28,TRBJ1-5,-,CASSTGQRDQPQHF,TGTGCCAGCAGCACCGGGCAGAGGGATCAGCCCCAGCATTTT
once,TRBV28,TRBJ1-3,TRBD1,CASRKTGASGNTIYF,TGTGCCAGCAGAAAGACAGGGGCCTCTGGAAACACCATATATTTT
-,TRBV28,TRBJ2-2,TRBD2,CASSSLGTSGANTGELFF,TGTGCCAGCAGTTCCCTCGGGACTAGCGGGGCGAACACCGGGGAGCTGTTTTTT
-,TRBV27,TRBJ1-1,-,CASSGRGRDAEAFF,TGTGCCAGCAGTGGTAGGGGGAGAGACGCTGAAGCTTTCTTT
-,TRBV5-6,TRBJ2-1,-,CASSFPGSPRNEQFF,TGTGCCAGCAGCTTTCCAGGGTCCCCTCGAAATGAGCAGTTCTTC
-,TRBV10-3,TRBJ2-7,TRBD2,CAISRTSGVGGNYEQYF,TGTGCCATCAGTAGGACTAGCGGAGTGGGGGGTAACTACGAGCAGTACTTC
-,TRBV29-1,TRBJ1-4,-,CSVYQGGEKLFF,TGCAGCGTATACCAGGGAGGCGAAAAACTGTTTTTT
-,TRBV6-5,TRBJ2-1,TRBD2,CASRALAGVAEQFF,TGTGCCAGCAGAGCACTAGCGGGAGTCGCTGAGCAGTTCTTC
-,TRBV7-2,TRBJ1-1,TRBD1,CASSSPQGRYTEAFF,TGTGCCAGCAGCAGCCCACAGGGGCGATACACTGAAGCTTTCTTT
-,TRBV7-9,TRBJ2-3,-,CASSLSADTQYF,TGTGCCAGCAGCTTATCAGCAGATACGCAGTATTTT
-,TRBV27,TRBJ2-7,TRBD1,CASSQGTGGYEQYF,TGTGCCAGCAGCCAGGGGACAGGGGGCTACGAGCAGTACTTC
-,TRBV10-1,TRBJ1-4,TRBD1,CASTPRTGEEKLFF,TGCGCCAGCACACCCAGGACAGGGGAAGAAAAACTGTTTTTT